The T cell receptor beta chain under discussion was sequenced for a study of beta chain features in type 1 diabetes. Overall study: Regarding age, gender and cell yields, patients proved similar to healthy donors.

Study observations and caveats: Sequencing used cDNA, and cells with high TCR expression could therefore be over-represented. In every one of the four CD4+ subsets, TCRB CDR3s were moderately but significantly shorter in Type 1 diabetes patients.

What was sequenced were expressed TCRB transcripts, since all of the isolated RNA had been reverse transcribed. Method: immunoSEQ multiplex PCR; TCRdb's copy keeps in-frame clones and lacks some. The repertoire holds hundreds of thousands of clones, with under 15% as singletons. About this clone itself: Its matching antigen is unknown.

The CDR3 has 16 residues. V lost 1 base and J lost 2, with 13 bases in between. From germline, CDR1 is SGHDT and CDR2 YYEEEE. The rearrangement joins TRBV5-6 to TRBJ1-5; no reliable D call. This clonotype was obtained from a man between 18 and 29 years old with type 1 diabetes. The source material was naive CD4+ T cells from blood. The CDR3 DNA reads as TGTGCCAGCAGCTTGCTGGCGCTTCCAGGCAATCAGCCCCAGCATTTT. It is translated as CASSLLALPGNQPQHF.